Detailed here is one T cell receptor beta chain. Antigen unknown. The method was immunoSEQ multiplex PCR; TCRdb's version includes in-frame clones alone and lacks a portion of them. The sample contains fewer than 35,000 clones, nearly 95% of which appear only once. The sample is drawn from a study of chemoradiotherapy in HPV16-positive cancers. Study results and limitations: Non-HPV-specific T cells did not expand in tumors during treatment, whereas candidate HPV-specific clones and E7-related motifs did.

The CDR3 covers 15 residues. The V end was cut by 5 bases, the J end by 1 base, with 15 bases between. Per the germline V gene, CDR1 is SGHTA and CDR2 is FQGNSA. This chain connects TRBV7-2 to TRBJ2-7, with TRBD1 as a possible D gene (5 bases). Sequences were derived from blood, sampled from a patient who underwent chemoradiotherapy. This receptor was taken from a human donor with HPV-associated anogenital cancer. CDR3 bases: TGTGCCAGCAGCCTTCAACCAGGGAATTCCTACGAGCAGTACTTC. Translating it yields CASSLQPGNSYEQYF.